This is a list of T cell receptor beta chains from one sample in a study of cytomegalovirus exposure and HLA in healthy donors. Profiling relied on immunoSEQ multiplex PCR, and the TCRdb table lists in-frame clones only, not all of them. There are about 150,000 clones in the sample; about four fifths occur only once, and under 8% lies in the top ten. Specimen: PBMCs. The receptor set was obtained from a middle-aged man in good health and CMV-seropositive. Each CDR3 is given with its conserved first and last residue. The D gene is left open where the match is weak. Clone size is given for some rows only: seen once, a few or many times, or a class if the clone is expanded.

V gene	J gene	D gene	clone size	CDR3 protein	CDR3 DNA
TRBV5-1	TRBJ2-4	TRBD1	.	CASSLDPGQGGNIQYF	TGCGCCAGCAGCTTGGACCCGGGACAGGGAGGTAACATTCAGTACTTC
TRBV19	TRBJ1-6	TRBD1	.	CASSSGTGNSPLHF	TGTGCCAGTAGTTCCGGGACAGGAAATTCACCCCTCCACTTT
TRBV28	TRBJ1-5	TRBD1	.	CASRRGTGPGRDQPQHF	TGTGCCAGCAGGCGAGGGACAGGGCCGGGTAGGGATCAGCCCCAGCATTTT
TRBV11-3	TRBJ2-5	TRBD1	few	CASSPGLGGWETQYF	TGTGCCAGCAGCCCGGGGCTAGGGGGCTGGGAGACCCAGTACTTC
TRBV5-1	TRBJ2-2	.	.	CASSLEGGGPTGGLFF	TGCGCCAGCAGCTTGGAAGGGGGAGGGCCTACCGGGGGGCTGTTTTTT
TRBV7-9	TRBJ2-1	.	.	CASSLAGGKNEQFF	TGTGCCAGCAGCTTAGCGGGAGGCAAGAATGAGCAGTTCTTC
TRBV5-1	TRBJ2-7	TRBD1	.	CASSSSGTGIPYEQYF	TGCGCCAGCAGCTCTTCCGGGACAGGAATCCCCTACGAGCAGTACTTC
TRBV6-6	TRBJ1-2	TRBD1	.	CASSAQGVGGYTF	TGTGCCAGCAGTGCACAGGGGGTCGGTGGCTACACCTTC
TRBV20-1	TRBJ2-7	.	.	CSARQGYEQYF	TGCAGTGCTAGGCAGGGGTACGAGCAGTACTTC
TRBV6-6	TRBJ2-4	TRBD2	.	CATAGRAVLAKNIQYF	TGTGCCACCGCCGGGAGGGCGGTTCTAGCCAAAAACATTCAGTACTTC
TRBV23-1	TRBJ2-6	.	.	CASSQSNNRESSGANVLTF	TGCGCCAGCAGTCAATCAAATAACAGGGAAAGCTCTGGGGCCAACGTCCTGACTTTC
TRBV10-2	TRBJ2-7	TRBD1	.	CASRTGTGTYEQYF	TGCGCCAGCAGGACCGGGACAGGGACCTACGAGCAGTACTTC
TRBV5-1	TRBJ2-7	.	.	CASSLGASGYEQYF	TGCGCCAGCAGCTTGGGCGCATCCGGGTACGAGCAGTACTTC
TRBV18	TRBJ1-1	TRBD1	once	CASSPRRQGRETEAFF	TGTGCCAGCTCACCTCGGAGACAGGGCCGGGAGACTGAAGCTTTCTTT
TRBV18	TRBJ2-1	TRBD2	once	CASSPSGGGLNEQFF	TGTGCCAGCTCCCCGTCGGGGGGAGGGCTTAATGAGCAGTTCTTC
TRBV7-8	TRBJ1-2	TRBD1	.	CASSILRTGTSTF	TGTGCCAGCAGCATACTCCGGACAGGGACCAGCACCTTC
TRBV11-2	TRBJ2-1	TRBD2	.	CASSSGLAEAYNEQFF	TGTGCCAGCAGCTCGGGACTAGCGGAGGCCTACAATGAGCAGTTCTTC
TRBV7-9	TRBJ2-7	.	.	CSSRLRGSYEQYF	TGTTCCAGCAGGTTGCGGGGATCCTACGAGCAGTACTTC
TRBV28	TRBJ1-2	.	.	CASSSGGASYGYTF	TGTGCCAGCAGTTCTGGCGGGGCCTCCTATGGCTACACCTTC
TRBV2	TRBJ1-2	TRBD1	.	CARLDWTGFGGYTF	TGTGCCAGGCTAGATTGGACAGGGTTTGGCGGCTACACCTTC
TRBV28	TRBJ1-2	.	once	CASSPSVPPGTF	TGTGCCAGCAGTCCCTCGGTCCCACCTGGCACCTTC
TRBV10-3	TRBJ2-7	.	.	CAIKGDSYEQYF	TGTGCCATCAAAGGAGACTCCTACGAGCAGTACTTC
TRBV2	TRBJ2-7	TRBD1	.	CASSGRGYEQYF	TGTGCCAGCAGTGGCAGGGGGTACGAGCAGTACTTC
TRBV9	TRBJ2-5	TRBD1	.	CASSVGTGVGETQYF	TGTGCCAGCAGCGTAGGGACAGGGGTAGGAGAGACCCAGTACTTC
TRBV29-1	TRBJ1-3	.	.	CSVTDRLTGNTIYF	TGCAGCGTTACTGACAGGCTAACTGGAAACACCATATATTTT
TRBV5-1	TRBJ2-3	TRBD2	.	CASSWTGTSGADTQYF	TGCGCCAGCAGCTGGACAGGGACTAGCGGCGCAGATACGCAGTATTTT
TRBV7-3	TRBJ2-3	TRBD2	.	CASSYGLAEGDTQYF	TGTGCCAGCAGCTACGGACTAGCTGAGGGGGATACGCAGTATTTT
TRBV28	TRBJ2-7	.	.	CASSSTGTGHYEQYF	TGTGCCAGCAGTTCGACCGGGACGGGACACTACGAGCAGTACTTC
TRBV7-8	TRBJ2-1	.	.	CASSLNSDNEQFF	TGTGCCAGCAGCTTAAACTCCGACAATGAGCAGTTCTTC
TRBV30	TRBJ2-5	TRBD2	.	CAWSQSGKETQYF	TGTGCCTGGAGCCAGAGCGGGAAAGAGACCCAGTACTTC
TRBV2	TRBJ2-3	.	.	CASSGSSADTQYF	TGTGCCAGCAGTGGGAGCTCAGCAGATACGCAGTATTTT
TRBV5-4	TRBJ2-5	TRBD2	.	CASSSRTSEETQYF	TGTGCCAGCAGCTCCCGGACTAGTGAGGAGACCCAGTACTTC
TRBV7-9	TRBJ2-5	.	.	CASSLGARTQYF	TGTGCCAGCAGCTTAGGGGCCCGTACCCAGTACTTC
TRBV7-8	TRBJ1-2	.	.	CASSLGGQVSGYTF	TGTGCCAGCAGCTTAGGGGGGCAGGTCAGCGGCTACACCTTC
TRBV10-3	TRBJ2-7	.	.	CASQDRISYEQYF	TGTGCCAGCCAAGACAGAATCTCCTACGAGCAGTACTTC
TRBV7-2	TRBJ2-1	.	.	CASSLDGAGLRGEFF	TGTGCCAGCAGCTTAGACGGCGCGGGACTTAGGGGAGAGTTCTTC
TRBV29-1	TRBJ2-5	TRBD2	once	CSALREGETQYF	TGCAGCGCCCTGAGGGAGGGAGAGACCCAGTACTTC
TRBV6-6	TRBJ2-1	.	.	CASSYQTSSNEQFF	TGTGCCAGCAGTTACCAAACTAGTTCCAATGAGCAGTTCTTC
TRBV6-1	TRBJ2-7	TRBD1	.	CASSELSGGIYEQYF	TGTGCCAGCAGTGAATTGTCAGGGGGCATCTACGAGCAGTACTTC
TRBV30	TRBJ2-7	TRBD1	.	CAWTTGQGVYEQYF	TGTGCCTGGACTACGGGACAGGGGGTCTACGAGCAGTACTTC
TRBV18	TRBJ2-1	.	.	CASSPSPNNEQFF	TGTGCCAGCTCACCATCCCCTAACAATGAGCAGTTCTTC
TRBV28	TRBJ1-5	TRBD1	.	CASSQEGRGLTF	TGTGCCAGCAGCCAAGAGGGCAGGGGGCTCACATTT
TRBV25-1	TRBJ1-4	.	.	CASTRSGDEKLFF	TGTGCCAGCACAAGGTCCGGGGATGAAAAACTGTTTTTT
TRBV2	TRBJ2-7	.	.	CASSVSSYEQYF	TGTGCCAGCAGCGTCAGTTCCTACGAGCAGTACTTC
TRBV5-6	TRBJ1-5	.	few	CASSLEGDAQGDNQPQHF	TGTGCCAGCAGCTTGGAGGGGGACGCGCAGGGCGACAATCAGCCCCAGCATTTT